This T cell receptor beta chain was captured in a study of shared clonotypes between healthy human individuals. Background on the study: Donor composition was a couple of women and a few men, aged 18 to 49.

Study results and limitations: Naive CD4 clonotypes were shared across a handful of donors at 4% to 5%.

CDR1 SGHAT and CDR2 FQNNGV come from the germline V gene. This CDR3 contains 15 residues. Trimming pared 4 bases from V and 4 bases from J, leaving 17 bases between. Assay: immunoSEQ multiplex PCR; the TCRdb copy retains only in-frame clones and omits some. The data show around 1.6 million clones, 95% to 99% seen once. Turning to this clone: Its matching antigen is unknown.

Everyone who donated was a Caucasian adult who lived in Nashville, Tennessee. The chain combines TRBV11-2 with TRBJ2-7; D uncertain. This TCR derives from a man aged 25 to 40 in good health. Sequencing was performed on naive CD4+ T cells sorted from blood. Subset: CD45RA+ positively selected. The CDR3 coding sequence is TGTGCCAGCAGCTCCTTAGACAAATTAACGTACGAGCAGTACTTC. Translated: CASSSLDKLTYEQYF.